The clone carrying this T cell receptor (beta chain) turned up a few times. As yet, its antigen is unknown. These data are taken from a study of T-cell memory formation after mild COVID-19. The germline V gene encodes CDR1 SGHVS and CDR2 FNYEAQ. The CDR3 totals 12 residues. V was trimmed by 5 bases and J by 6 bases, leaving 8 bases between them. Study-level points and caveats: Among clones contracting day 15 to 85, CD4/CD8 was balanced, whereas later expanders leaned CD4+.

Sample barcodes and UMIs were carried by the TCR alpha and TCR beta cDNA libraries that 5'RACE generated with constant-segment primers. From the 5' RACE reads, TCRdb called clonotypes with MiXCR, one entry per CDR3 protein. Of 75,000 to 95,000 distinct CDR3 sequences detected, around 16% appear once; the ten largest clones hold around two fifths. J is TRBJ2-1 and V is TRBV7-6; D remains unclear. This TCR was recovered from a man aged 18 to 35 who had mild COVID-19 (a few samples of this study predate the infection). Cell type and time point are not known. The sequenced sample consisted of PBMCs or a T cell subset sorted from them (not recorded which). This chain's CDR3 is CASSRHPNEQFF. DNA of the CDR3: TGTGCCAGCAGCCGACACCCCAATGAGCAGTTCTTC.